A selection of T cell receptor beta chains follows, all from one sample in a study of blood T cell repertoires in COVID-19. Clones were read by immunoSEQ multiplex PCR, and TCRdb kept only the in-frame ones, dropping some. The repertoire has around 170,000 clones, approximately 80% of them found once; the top ten carry 12%. Sequenced sample: PBMCs or T cells enriched from blood (not recorded which). The receptors shown here come from a man over 45 who had recovered from COVID-19. Both conserved end residues are part of each CDR3. A D gene is named only where the DNA matches it firmly. A row's size may be missing; if present it is once, few, many or a size class.

TRBJ2-5,TRBV19,.,.,TGTGCCAGTAGTGGACAGCAAGAGACCCAGTACTTC,CASSGQQETQYF
TRBJ1-6,TRBV12-1,.,.,TGTGCCAGCAGCCTTTACCGGGACACGGCGATTCGGGGCTTTTCACCCCTCCACTTT,CASSLYRDTAIRGFSPLHF
TRBJ2-7,TRBV5-1,.,.,TGCGCCAGCAGCTTTAGTGGGCCCTACGAGCAGTACTTC,CASSFSGPYEQYF
TRBJ1-2,TRBV2,TRBD1,.,TGTGCCAGCGCCCCAATCGCGACAGGGGAGGTTGGCTACACCTTC,CASAPIATGEVGYTF
TRBJ1-1,TRBV18,.,few,TGTGCCAGCTCACCTCAGGGGAACACTGAAGCTTTCTTT,CASSPQGNTEAFF
TRBJ2-1,TRBV5-4,.,.,TGTGCCAGCAGCCCCATCGATAATCAGGAGCAGTTCTTC,CASSPIDNQEQFF
TRBJ2-3,TRBV5-1,TRBD1,.,TGCGCCAGCAGCTTGGCGCCAGGGGACAGGAATACGCAGTATTTT,CASSLAPGDRNTQYF
TRBJ2-7,TRBV5-1,.,.,TGCGCCAGCAGCTTGAAATTAGGGGGGGTCCACGAGCAGTACTTC,CASSLKLGGVHEQYF
TRBJ2-1,TRBV9,TRBD2,.,TGTGCCAGCAGCGTCCGGGGGGTGTGGGACAATGAGCAGTTCTTC,CASSVRGVWDNEQFF
TRBJ1-1,TRBV5-6,.,.,TGTGCCAGCAGCTTAGGAAGGAGGCAGGGGCTGGCAGAAGCTTTCTTT,CASSLGRRQGLAEAFF
TRBJ2-2,TRBV7-2,.,.,TGTGCCAGCAGCTTAGATCTATACTTCGGGTCTGCCACCGGGGAGCTGTTTTTT,CASSLDLYFGSATGELFF
TRBJ2-5,TRBV11-2,.,.,TGTGCCAGCAGCGGTCCAGGGAAAGAGACCCAGTACTTC,CASSGPGKETQYF
TRBJ2-7,TRBV28,.,.,TGTGCCAGCAGTTTTTTGGGCAACTCCTACGAGCAGTACTTC,CASSFLGNSYEQYF
TRBJ2-5,TRBV9,.,.,TGTGCCAGCCTAAGGTCGGTGGACTCCCTTTTTGGTCAGTACTTC,CASLRSVDSLFGQYF
TRBJ2-1,TRBV24-1,.,.,TGTGCCACCAGTAACCGGGGCCAGGGAGGTAATGAGCAGTTCTTC,CATSNRGQGGNEQFF
TRBJ2-7,TRBV20-1,.,.,TGCAGTGCTAGTGTGGACACCAACTACGAGCAGTACTTC,CSASVDTNYEQYF
TRBJ2-3,TRBV4-3,.,.,TGCGCCAGCAGCCAAGATTGGGGCAGCGAATCAGGGTATTTT,CASSQDWGSESGYF
TRBJ2-7,TRBV15,TRBD1,once,TGTGCCACCAGCAGAGATAACCCCCCCGCGTTATTTGGACAGGGGGTCAACGAGCAGTACTTC,CATSRDNPPALFGQGVNEQYF
TRBJ2-6,TRBV5-4,.,.,TGTGCCAGCAGCCCTCTAGGGGGCTCTGGGGCCAACGTCCTGACTTTC,CASSPLGGSGANVLTF
TRBJ1-6,TRBV18,TRBD1,.,TGTGCCAGCTCACCAAGGAGGGACAGGGAGAATTCACCCCTCCACTTT,CASSPRRDRENSPLHF
TRBJ2-5,TRBV6-5,.,.,TGTGCCAGCAGTTCTGCTAGCGTCCTACAAGAGACCCAGTACTTC,CASSSASVLQETQYF
TRBJ1-5,TRBV30,.,.,TGTGCCTGGACCCCTCCGGGACTACATTTACAGCCCCAGCATTTT,CAWTPPGLHLQPQHF
TRBJ2-1,TRBV4-2,TRBD2,few,TGTGCCAGCAGCCAAGGGAGCGGGGGGGCCATAGGTGAGCAGTTCTTC,CASSQGSGGAIGEQFF
TRBJ2-7,TRBV18,.,.,TGTGCCAGCTCACCGGATCAGGGAAATCGGTACGAGCAGTACTTC,CASSPDQGNRYEQYF
TRBJ2-5,TRBV19,TRBD2,few,TGTGCCAGTAGTATAAGTACTAGGGGCGGGGGGTACCAAGAGACCCAGTACTTC,CASSISTRGGGYQETQYF
TRBJ2-5,TRBV3-1/TRBV3-2,TRBD2,.,TGTGCCAGCAGCCCCGGGGGGGCCAAGACCCAGTACTTC,CASSPGGAKTQYF
TRBJ1-1,TRBV11-2,.,.,TGTGCCAGCAGCTTAGAGGCCACGATTGGTGAAGCTTTCTTT,CASSLEATIGEAFF
TRBJ1-6,TRBV4-2,.,.,TGTGCCAGCAGCCAAGATGCTCCTGGACAGAGCTCCTATAATTCACCCCTCCACTTT,CASSQDAPGQSSYNSPLHF
TRBJ2-7,TRBV3-1/TRBV3-2,.,.,TGTGCCAGCAGCCAACAAAACTACGAGCAGTACTTC,CASSQQNYEQYF
TRBJ1-5,TRBV15,TRBD1,.,TGTGCCACCAGCAGAGATCAGGGGGCTAGTCAGCCCCAGCATTTT,CATSRDQGASQPQHF
TRBJ2-3,TRBV4-1,.,once,TGCGCCAGCAGCCTCCTGGGCTCAGATACGCAGTATTTT,CASSLLGSDTQYF
TRBJ1-1,TRBV30,.,.,TGTGCCCTCTCAACAGGGAAGACTGAAGCTTTCTTT,CALSTGKTEAFF
TRBJ2-7,TRBV10-3,TRBD2,.,TGTGCCATCAGTAACAGCGGGGGCTACGAGCAGTACTTC,CAISNSGGYEQYF
TRBJ1-2,TRBV4-3,.,.,TGCGCCAGCAGCCAAGATCGGACAGATAACTATGGCTACACCTTC,CASSQDRTDNYGYTF
TRBJ1-1,TRBV6-9,.,.,TGTGCCAGCAGCTATGAAGCGTGGATCGGGAACACTGAAGCTTTCTTT,CASSYEAWIGNTEAFF
TRBJ1-5,TRBV6-5,.,once,TGTGCCAGCAGGAGGGCGGTTAGCAATCAGCCCCAGCATTTT,CASRRAVSNQPQHF
TRBJ2-5,TRBV3-1/TRBV3-2,.,.,TGTGCCAGCAGCCAAGATCTGAAGGGGGTGTACGACTTC,CASSQDLKGVYDF
TRBJ2-7,TRBV11-1,.,.,TGTGCCAGCAGCCCGGTTGGGGGGTTCTACGAGCAGTACTTC,CASSPVGGFYEQYF
TRBJ1-3,TRBV28,.,few,TGTGCCAGCAGTCGCTATTCTGGAAACACCATATATTTT,CASSRYSGNTIYF